Included here is one TCR beta chain sequence, with context. As yet, its antigen is unknown. The data were taken from a study of PD-1 blockade in classical Hodgkin lymphoma. Time point specified: newly diagnosed, previously untreated cHL patient sample. Untreated, newly diagnosed classical Hodgkin lymphoma PBMCs served for comparison. Overall study findings and caveats: At baseline, newly diagnosed patients reportedly showed less TCR diversity than healthy donors.

Sequenced by immunoSEQ multiplex PCR; TCRdb stores in-frame clones only, minus some. The sample consists of 47,000 or so clones, approximately 91% of them appearing once. The CDR3 has 15 residues. CDR1 is MDHEN and CDR2 is SYDVKM in the germline V gene. The V segment lost 3 bases and the J segment 0 bases; nucleotides outside the gene matches: 2. The specimen was peripheral blood mononuclear cells (PBMCs). The TCR sequence derives from a human donor with classical Hodgkin lymphoma. The J gene is TRBJ2-7, the V gene TRBV28, with 10 positions matching TRBD2. DNA for the CDR3: TGTGCCAGCAGTTTGGCTAGCGGGAGCTCCTACGAGCAGTACTTC. Residues: CASSLASGSSYEQYF.